The T cell receptor (beta chain) under discussion was sequenced for a study of vaccination effects on CD4 cells after COVID-19. Profiled with immunoSEQ multiplex PCR; TCRdb holds only in-frame clones, not every one. The repertoire holds roughly 32,000 clones, with 72% as singletons. Notes on this clone: Its matching antigen is unknown.

Prior to sequencing, the ViraFEST assay stimulated PBMC with viral peptide pools, which expanded the antigen-specific CD4+ T cells. Subsequent to a culture period of under 11 days, CD4+ T cells were isolated. Everyone in the study got two shots of either the BNT162b2 or mRNA-1273 vaccine. IL-2 medium took the place of half the medium on both days 3 and 7. The receptor's source is a human donor who received a COVID-19 vaccine. This material consisted of CD4+ T cells from PBMCs cultured with HCoV-229E spike peptides, taken after COVID-19 vaccination.

The CDR3 sequence is CASSDRDRSSYEQYF. The CDR3 DNA is TGTGCCAGTAGTGATAGGGACAGGAGTTCCTACGAGCAGTACTTC. The gene calls are TRBV19 and TRBJ2-7; TRBD1 matches 8 bases. The CDR3 length is 15 residues. V shed 5 bases, J shed 1 base, and the junction held 7 bases outside the gene matches. The germline V gene encodes CDR1 LNHDA and CDR2 SQIVND (reference sequence). Using reference TRBV19 and TRBJ2-7 for the parts outside the CDR3, the full variable domain is DGGITQSPKYLFRKEGQNVTLSCEQNLNHDAMYWYRQDPGQGLRLIYYSQIVNDFQKGDIAEGYSVSREKKESFPLTVTSAQKNPTAFYLCASSDRDRSSYEQYFGPGTRLTVT.